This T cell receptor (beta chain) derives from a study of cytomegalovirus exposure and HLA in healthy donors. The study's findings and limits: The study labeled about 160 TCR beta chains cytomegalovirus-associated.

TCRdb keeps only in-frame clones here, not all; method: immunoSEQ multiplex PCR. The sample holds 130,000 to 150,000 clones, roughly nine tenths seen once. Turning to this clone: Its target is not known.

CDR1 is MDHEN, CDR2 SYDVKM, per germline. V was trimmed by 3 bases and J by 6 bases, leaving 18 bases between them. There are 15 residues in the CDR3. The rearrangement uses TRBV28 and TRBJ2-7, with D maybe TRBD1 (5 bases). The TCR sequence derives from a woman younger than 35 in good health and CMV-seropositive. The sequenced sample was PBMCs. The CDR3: CASSFMTDRALEQYF. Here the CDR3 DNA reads TGTGCCAGCAGTTTTATGACAGATAGGGCCCTCGAGCAGTACTTC. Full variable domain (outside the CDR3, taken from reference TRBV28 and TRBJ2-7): DVKVTQSSRYLVKRTGEKVFLECVQDMDHENMFWYRQDPGLGLRLIYFSYDVKMKEKGDIPEGYSVSREKKERFSLILESASTNQTSMYLCASSFMTDRALEQYFGPGTRLTVT.